These 9 T cell receptor beta chains originate from one sample sequenced in a study of T-cell reconstitution after alpha-beta-depleted transplantation in children. Researchers prepared the TCRbeta library using unique molecular identifiers, the study reports. TCRdb re-analysed the PCR reads in MiXCR, keeping a single row per CDR3 protein. The repertoire holds hundreds of thousands of distinct CDR3 sequences, with around 13% as singletons. Sequencing was performed on PBMCs, taken before TCRalphabeta/CD19-depleted stem cell transplant. The receptors stem from a girl aged 2-10 years with congenital amegakaryocytic thrombocytopenia, due to receive a stem cell transplant.

V usage is TRBV6-5 and J usage is TRBJ1-2, with D tentatively TRBD1 (5 bases). Germline V gene lookup returns CDR1 MNHEY and CDR2 SVGAGI. CDR3 size: 12 residues. V was clipped by 7 bases and J by 6 bases, with 12 bases between them. The CDR3 DNA follows: TGTGCCAGCACCCTAGGAGGGGATGGCTACACCTTC. It translates to CASTLGGDGYTF.

The chain joins TRBV6-2 or TRBV6-3 to TRBJ2-3; D gene ambiguous. The V and J ends lost 0 bases and 6 bases respectively, with 10 bases between them. Per the germline V gene, CDR1 is MNHEY and CDR2 is SVGEGT. This CDR3 is 14 amino acids long. For the CDR3, the DNA is TGTGCCAGCAGTTACTCGACCGGCAGGGATACGCAGTATTTT. The encoded protein is CASSYSTGRDTQYF.

This clonotype was observed many times. The chain employs TRBV12-3 or TRBV12-4 and TRBJ1-5; 9 bases match TRBD1. The CDR3 totals 15 residues. Trimming cost V 2 bases and J 11 bases; bases outside gene matches: 10. CDR3 nucleotide sequence: TGTGCCAGCAGTTTAACAGGGGGCCGTTCGGGAGCCCAGCATTTT. Its protein is CASSLTGGRSGAQHF.

This clonotype has a count of ten or more. The J gene is TRBJ2-2, the V gene TRBV20-1, with 12 bases that match TRBD2. Germline V lookup: CDR1 DFQATT, CDR2 SNEGSKA (reference sequence). The CDR3 length is 20 residues. Trimming cost V 0 bases and J 7 bases; bases outside gene matches: 18. The CDR3 DNA is TGCAGTGCTAGAGATCTTGGGGGGCCTAGCGGGAGGGCCTTGGTCGGGGAGCTGTTTTTT. Amino acid sequence: CSARDLGGPSGRALVGELFF.

This clonotype was seen a handful of times. This chain uses TRBV3-1 with TRBJ1-6, with TRBD1 matching 10 bases. In germline, CDR1 is LGHDT, CDR2 YNNKEL (reference sequence). J was trimmed by 11 bases and V by 1 base; bases with no gene match: 14. The CDR3 extends over 18 amino acids. The CDR3 nucleotides are TGTGCCAGCAGCCAAGCACCGGGTCTGAGAGACAGGGGGCCACCCCTCCACTTT. Its protein product is CASSQAPGLRDRGPPLHF.

This clonotype appeared a few times. The rearrangement links TRBV28 to TRBJ2-1, with TRBD2 identical over 9 bases. Germline V lookup: CDR1 MDHEN, CDR2 SYDVKM. The CDR3 has 16 amino acids. V lost 7 bases, J lost 6 bases, and 13 bases stayed unmatched. The CDR3 coding sequence is TGTGCCAGCACCCTTAGATCTAGCGGGATGGGCAATGAGCAGTTCTTC. Amino acid sequence: CASTLRSSGMGNEQFF.

This clonotype was observed a few times. This chain links TRBV7-9 with TRBJ2-3; D is unresolved. Trimming took 11 bases from V and 0 from J, leaving 9 bases between them. The germline CDR1 and CDR2 sequences are SEHNR and FQNEAQ (reference sequence). The CDR3 spans 12 residues. The CDR3, as DNA: TGTGCCGCCGGTTCTAGCACAGATACGCAGTATTTT. Translating gives CAAGSSTDTQYF. Full variable domain (outside the CDR3, taken from reference TRBV7-9 and TRBJ2-3): DTGVSQNPRHKITKRGQNVTFRCDPISEHNRLYWYRQTLGQGPEFLTYFQNEAQLEKSRLLSDRFSAERPKGSFSTLEIQRTEQGDSAMYLCAAGSSTDTQYFGPGTRLTVL.

This clonotype was detected a few times. The rearrangement uses TRBV9 and TRBJ2-1, with 13 bases identical to TRBD2. The CDR3 loop spans 17 amino acids. V lost 4 bases and J lost 9; bases outside the gene matches: 13. Per germline, CDR1 SGDLS and CDR2 YYNGEE. CDR3 loop: CASSSRTSGRGRVEQFF. The CDR3 region has the DNA TGTGCCAGCAGCTCCCGGACTAGCGGGAGAGGGAGAGTTGAGCAGTTCTTC.

This clonotype came up many times. The chain employs TRBV25-1 and TRBJ2-1, with unresolved D. Deletions cut 4 bases from V and 4 bases from J, with 23 bases between. CDR1 and CDR2 (germline): MGHDK, SYGVNS. The CDR3 is 18 residues long. Here the CDR3 reads CASSGAVWAERWYNEQFF. The DNA of the CDR3 is TGTGCCAGCAGTGGGGCGGTTTGGGCCGAACGATGGTACAATGAGCAGTTCTTC.